Listed here are 32 T cell receptor beta chains from one sample, sequenced in a study of T cell changes during pregnancy in multiple sclerosis. Sequencing was performed with immunoSEQ multiplex PCR; in TCRdb, only in-frame clones are kept and a portion is missing. The sample lists fewer than 65,000 clones, about 92% occurring once. The starting material was peripheral blood, obtained in the first trimester of pregnancy. These receptors were taken from a female donor in good health, enrolled as a control in a pregnancy study.

The CDR3 region is CASSPQGAGNQPQHF. The CDR3 nucleotides read TGTGCCAGCAGTCCACAGGGGGCAGGCAATCAGCCCCAGCATTTT. The chain is built from TRBV27 and TRBJ1-5, with 9 bases identical to TRBD1. Germline trimming cut 5 bases from V and 2 bases from J; bases unmatched to any gene: 4. Germline V gives CDR1 MNHEY, CDR2 SMNVEV (reference sequence). The CDR3 is made up of 15 amino acids.

As to this clone: This sample includes further DNA sequences coding for the same CDR3. V usage is TRBV19 and J usage is TRBJ1-2; 7 bases match TRBD1. This CDR3 has 15 residues. Germline values: CDR1 LNHDA, CDR2 SQIVND (reference sequence). The V gene end was trimmed by 9 bases and the J gene end by 8 bases; junction bases not matched to a gene: 18. CDR3 in amino acids: CASLIGGGSALGYTF. Written as DNA, the CDR3 is TGTGCCAGCCTTATTGGAGGGGGCAGCGCCCTGGGCTACACCTTC.

V and J are TRBV5-1 and TRBJ1-2; 7 nucleotides align to TRBD1. The V gene's germline CDR1 is SGHRS and CDR2 YFSETQ. This CDR3 has 14 residues. The V gene end was trimmed by 9 bases and the J gene end by 2 bases; junction bases not matched to a gene: 10. The CDR3 sequence is CATSNRDSNYGYTF. The CDR3 DNA reads TGCGCCACTTCGAACCGGGACAGCAACTATGGCTACACCTTC.

CDR3 bases: TGTGCCAGCAGTGATTCGGGGTCCCTCGATATATATGGCTACACCTTC. Its protein is CASSDSGSLDIYGYTF. The chain combines TRBV25-1 with TRBJ1-2, with D hard to call. V lost 3 bases and J 5 bases, leaving 19 bases between the germline ends. Germline-derived CDR1 and CDR2 are MGHDK and SYGVNS. The CDR3 extends over 16 amino acids.

DNA for the CDR3: TGTGCCAGCATGAGGGATAGCAATCAGCCCCAGCATTTT. Protein product: CASMRDSNQPQHF. This chain joins TRBV2 and TRBJ1-5; D is unresolved. The V end was cut by 7 bases, the J end by 0 bases, with 7 bases between. The CDR3 runs 13 residues. CDR1 and CDR2 (germline): SNHLY, FYNNEI.

The V and J genes are TRBV15 and TRBJ2-7; TRBD2 agrees at 7 bases. This CDR3 has 15 residues. Germline V CDR1 and CDR2: LNHNV, YYDKDF (reference sequence). With 1 base clipped from V and 3 bases from J, the junction kept 6 bases outside the gene matches. This CDR3 reads CATSRAAGESYEQYF. CDR3 bases: TGTGCCACCAGCAGAGCCGCGGGAGAAAGCTACGAGCAGTACTTC.

The chain is built from TRBV28 and TRBJ2-3; 10 nucleotides line up with TRBD1. V dropped 7 bases and J dropped 5; count of bases not matched to a gene: 6. CDR1 is MDHEN, CDR2 SYDVKM, per germline. This CDR3 contains 14 residues. In DNA form, the CDR3 reads TGTGCCAGCAATGGGGACAGGGGAGGAGATACGCAGTATTTT. Its protein is CASNGDRGGDTQYF.

The gene calls are TRBV6-5 and TRBJ1-2, with TRBD1 identical over 9 bases. The trim removed 6 bases at V and 6 bases at J, leaving 5 bases unmatched. Germline V gene lookup returns CDR1 MNHEY and CDR2 SVGAGI. The CDR3 sequence is 13 residues long. The CDR3 bases are TGTGCCAGCAGCGGCCGGACAGGGGATGGCTACACCTTC. Translating gives CASSGRTGDGYTF.

By proportion, this clone is medium-sized. The chain recombines TRBV19 with TRBJ2-2, with TRBD2 matching 10 bases. Trimming cost V 7 bases and J 4 bases; bases outside gene matches: 9. CDR3 length: 16 amino acids. CDR1 and CDR2 (germline): LNHDA, SQIVND (reference sequence). CDR3 in DNA: TGTGCCAGTACCCGGATAGCGGGAGGTAGCACCGGGGAGCTGTTTTTT. The encoded protein is CASTRIAGGSTGELFF.

This sequence joins TRBV19 and TRBJ2-1, with TRBD2 matching 7 bases. The junction had 3 bases not matched to a gene; V was cut back by 1 base and J by 12 bases. CDR1 and CDR2 (germline): LNHDA, SQIVND (reference sequence). The CDR3 is 12 residues long. In DNA form, the CDR3 reads TGTGCCAGTAGTATAGGCGCGGGGGTGCAGTTCTTC. Translated: CASSIGAGVQFF.

This clone has a handful of counts. V and J are TRBV7-9 and TRBJ1-5; D is ambiguous. Trimming removed 6 bases at V and 5 bases at J, with 8 bases between. This CDR3 spans 12 amino acids. Germline V gene sequence: CDR1 SEHNR, CDR2 FQNEAQ (reference sequence). CDR3 region: CASSVADQPQHF. As DNA, the CDR3 is TGTGCCAGCAGTGTAGCCGATCAGCCCCAGCATTTT.

The genes are TRBV2 and TRBJ2-7; possibly TRBD1 for D (6 bases). V lost 6 bases and J 5 bases, leaving 8 bases between the germline ends. The CDR3 is made up of 11 amino acids. Germline CDR1 reads SNHLY; CDR2 reads FYNNEI. CDR3 DNA sequence: TGTGCCAGCAGCCACAGGGACGAGCAGTACTTC. It is translated as CASSHRDEQYF.

The V gene is TRBV2, the J gene TRBJ2-5, with 8 bases identical to TRBD2. This CDR3 contains 17 residues. Germline V CDR1 and CDR2: SNHLY, FYNNEI. The V segment lost 5 bases and the J segment 1 base; nucleotides outside the gene matches: 12. Here the CDR3 DNA reads TGTGCCAGCAGTTCATCACTTCTAACTAGCGGCCAAGAGACCCAGTACTTC. This encodes CASSSSLLTSGQETQYF. The variable domain in full, with the rest retrieved from reference TRBV2 and TRBJ2-5, is EPEVTQTPSHQVTQMGQEVILRCVPISNHLYFYWYRQILGQKVEFLVSFYNNEISEKSEIFDDQFSVERPDGSNFTLKIRSTKLEDSAMYFCASSSSLLTSGQETQYFGPGTRLLVL.

CDR3: CASSAHRTGPVGYTF. Here the CDR3 DNA reads TGTGCCAGCAGTGCACACAGGACAGGGCCAGTGGGCTACACCTTC. V and J are TRBV6-1 and TRBJ1-2; 8 bases agree with TRBD1. This CDR3 is built from 15 residues. Trimming removed 4 bases from V and 8 bases from J; junction bases left unmatched: 12. Looked up from germline, CDR1 is MNHNS and CDR2 is SASEGT.

CDR3 sequence: CATSRPTGEAFF. The CDR3, as DNA: TGTGCCACCTCCAGACCGACAGGGGAGGCTTTCTTT. This chain joins TRBV6-5 and TRBJ1-1; 8 nucleotides match TRBD1. J was trimmed by 11 bases and V by 10 bases; bases with no gene match: 12. Germline V gene data show CDR1 as MNHEY and CDR2 as SVGAGI. CDR3 length: 12 amino acids.

J is TRBJ2-7 and V is TRBV19, with D perhaps matching TRBD1 (6 bases). The CDR3 runs to 16 residues. Trimming took off 2 bases at V and 3 bases at J, with 17 bases between the two ends. Germline V lookup: CDR1 LNHDA, CDR2 SQIVND (reference sequence). The CDR3 is CASSIKPTGLFYEQYF. The CDR3 DNA reads TGTGCCAGTAGTATAAAACCGACAGGCCTCTTCTACGAGCAGTACTTC. The variable domain in full, completed from reference TRBV19 and TRBJ2-7, reads DGGITQSPKYLFRKEGQNVTLSCEQNLNHDAMYWYRQDPGQGLRLIYYSQIVNDFQKGDIAEGYSVSREKKESFPLTVTSAQKNPTAFYLCASSIKPTGLFYEQYFGPGTRLTVT.

The chain has TRBV9 and TRBJ2-1, with 7 bases matching TRBD1. The CDR3 consists of 16 residues. Looked up from germline, CDR1 is SGDLS and CDR2 is YYNGEE. V lost 4 bases, J lost 6 bases, and 13 bases stayed unmatched. CDR3 amino acids: CASSSWTGDMGNEQFF. Here the CDR3 DNA reads TGTGCCAGCAGCTCTTGGACAGGCGATATGGGCAATGAGCAGTTCTTC.

The V call is TRBV13, the J call TRBJ1-5, with a tentative D call TRBD1 (6 bases). The CDR3 runs to 13 residues. The germline gives CDR1 PRHDT, CDR2 FYEKMQ (reference sequence). V lost 5 bases to trimming and J lost 4 bases, with 9 bases between them. CDR3 protein: CASSLQGNQPQHF. Here the CDR3 DNA reads TGTGCCAGCAGCCTTCAGGGGAATCAGCCCCAGCATTTT.

The chain has TRBV27 and TRBJ2-3; D is undetermined. Germline V gives CDR1 MNHEY, CDR2 SMNVEV (reference sequence). V was clipped by 2 bases and J by 7 bases, with 13 bases between them. There are 14 residues in the CDR3. DNA for the CDR3: TGTGCCAGCAGTTTAAATTCCCCCCCATATACGCAGTATTTT. It encodes CASSLNSPPYTQYF.

The chain has TRBV2 and TRBJ2-6; no clear D. This CDR3 contains 14 residues. CDR1 is SNHLY and CDR2 is FYNNEI in the germline V gene. V lost 4 bases and J 0 bases, leaving 4 bases between the germline ends. CDR3 residues: CASSGHSGANVLTF. CDR3 sequence (DNA): TGTGCCAGCAGTGGACACTCTGGGGCCAACGTCCTGACTTTC.

CDR3 protein: CATSRTQGLAGNNEQFF. The CDR3 DNA reads TGTGCCACCAGCAGAACACAGGGACTAGCGGGGAACAATGAGCAGTTCTTC. The chain combines TRBV15 with TRBJ2-1; the match to TRBD2 covers 13 bases. Trimming took 2 bases from V and 5 from J; bases not matched to a gene: 6. Germline CDR1 LNHNV, CDR2 YYDKDF (reference sequence). This CDR3 is built from 17 residues.

This chain joins TRBV7-2 and TRBJ1-2; TRBD1 aligns across 7 bases. J lost 6 bases, V lost 2 bases, and 3 bases had no gene match. This CDR3 has 13 residues. Germline V gene sequence: CDR1 SGHTA, CDR2 FQGNSA. The CDR3 here is CASSLRGLNGYTF. CDR3 nucleotide sequence: TGTGCCAGCAGCTTAAGGGGGCTCAATGGCTACACCTTC.

This clone was found once. The rearrangement links TRBV6-6 to TRBJ2-5; possible D gene TRBD1, 6 bases. The CDR3 extends over 13 amino acids. With 4 bases removed from V and 5 bases from J, the gap between germline ends came to 11 bases. Germline loops: CDR1 MNHNY, CDR2 SVGAGI (reference sequence). The chain's CDR3 is CASSSGVGETQYF. The CDR3 coding sequence is TGTGCCAGCAGTTCAGGGGTTGGGGAGACCCAGTACTTC.

The chain recombines TRBV27 with TRBJ2-3; 9 positions agree with TRBD2. The germline gives CDR1 MNHEY, CDR2 SMNVEV (reference sequence). The CDR3 contains 18 residues. The V and J ends lost 0 bases and 2 bases, in that order; junction bases with no gene match: 9. The CDR3 sequence is CASSLSIWTSAYTDTQYF. CDR3 nucleotide sequence: TGTGCCAGCAGTTTATCCATTTGGACTAGCGCCTACACAGATACGCAGTATTTT.

J is TRBJ2-1 and V is TRBV4-3, with 9 bases aligning to TRBD1. Germline V gives CDR1 LGHNA, CDR2 YSLEER. The CDR3 runs 16 residues. V was pared by 4 bases and J by 5 bases, with 9 bases of the junction left unmatched. The CDR3 reads CASSPWTGEGHNEQFF. The CDR3 nucleotides are TGCGCCAGCAGCCCATGGACAGGGGAAGGTCACAATGAGCAGTTCTTC.

Of note for this clone: Mismatch with germline at one junction end may stem from a read error. This rearrangement joins TRBV12-5 to TRBJ1-1, with D uncertain. The length of the CDR3 is 14 residues. In germline, CDR1 is LGHNT, CDR2 FRNRAP. Here the CDR3 DNA reads TGTGCTAGTATGATTGGTCCCCGGAACACTAAAGCTTTCTTT. Its translation is CASMIGPRNTKAFF.

In its sample, this clone was seen once. For the CDR3, the DNA is TGTGCCAGCAGCGTAGGGCGGGGGGATCAGCCCCAGCATTTT. Its protein is CASSVGRGDQPQHF. V usage is TRBV9 and J usage is TRBJ1-5, with a weak D call TRBD1 (5 bases). Between the trimmed V and J ends, which lost 0 bases and 5 bases, there was a span of 9 bases. This CDR3 contains 14 residues. Germline loops: CDR1 SGDLS, CDR2 YYNGEE.

The chain couples TRBV7-8 to TRBJ2-7; 9 nucleotides agree with TRBD1. Looked up from germline, CDR1 is SGHVS and CDR2 is FQNEAQ. This CDR3 comprises 16 residues. Germline trimming cut 5 bases from V and 3 bases from J; bases unmatched to any gene: 11. This chain's CDR3 is CASSAPGGGQGYEQYF. DNA for the CDR3: TGTGCCAGCAGCGCCCCAGGGGGGGGACAGGGCTACGAGCAGTACTTC. Based on the CDR3 plus reference TRBV7-8 and TRBJ2-7, the full variable domain is GAGVSQSPRYKVAKRGQDVALRCDPISGHVSLFWYQQALGQGPEFLTYFQNEAQLDKSGLPSDRFFAERPEGSVSTLKIQRTQQEDSAVYLCASSAPGGGQGYEQYFGPGTRLTVT.

To note about this clone: This may stem from a read error, because a much larger clone lies one nucleotide away. CDR3 region: CASSLGTGDTGELFF. The DNA for the CDR3 is TGCGCCAGCAGCTTGGGGACAGGGGACACCGGGGAGCTGTTTTTT. The rearrangement uses TRBV5-1 and TRBJ2-2; the match to TRBD1 covers 9 bases. Germline V CDR1 and CDR2: SGHRS, YFSETQ. J gave up 3 bases and V 0 bases, and 0 bases lay outside the gene matches. The length of the CDR3 is 15 residues.

V and J are TRBV7-9 and TRBJ2-2, with a weak D call TRBD2 (6 bases). Germline V CDR1 and CDR2: SEHNR, FQNEAQ (reference sequence). Deletions cut 1 base from V and 7 bases from J, with 13 bases between. CDR3 length equals 15 residues. This CDR3 reads CASSLVREWDGELFF. Here the CDR3 DNA reads TGTGCCAGCAGCTTAGTACGGGAGTGGGACGGGGAGCTGTTTTTT. Supplemented by reference TRBV7-9 and TRBJ2-2, the full variable domain reads DTGVSQNPRHKITKRGQNVTFRCDPISEHNRLYWYRQTLGQGPEFLTYFQNEAQLEKSRLLSDRFSAERPKGSFSTLEIQRTEQGDSAMYLCASSLVREWDGELFFGEGSRLTVL.

The genes are TRBV7-8 and TRBJ1-1; D unclear. V lost 1 base to trimming and J lost 11 bases, with 17 bases between them. Germline CDR1 is SGHVS and CDR2 is FQNEAQ. The length of the CDR3 is 14 residues. Written as DNA, the CDR3 is TGTGCCAGCAGCTTAGATTCCCGGACGAGGGCGGCTTTCTTT. It encodes CASSLDSRTRAAFF. Combining the CDR3 with reference TRBV7-8 and TRBJ1-1 gives the whole variable domain GAGVSQSPRYKVAKRGQDVALRCDPISGHVSLFWYQQALGQGPEFLTYFQNEAQLDKSGLPSDRFFAERPEGSVSTLKIQRTQQEDSAVYLCASSLDSRTRAAFFGQGTRLTVV.

V usage is TRBV15 and J usage is TRBJ2-7; D is perhaps TRBD2 (7 bases). V lost 1 base to trimming and J lost 0 bases, with 10 bases between them. The CDR3 extends over 15 amino acids. Germline CDR1 reads LNHNV; CDR2 reads YYDKDF (reference sequence). As DNA, the CDR3 is TGTGCCACCAGCAGAGGGGAGGGGGACTCCTACGAGCAGTACTTC. The encoded protein is CATSRGEGDSYEQYF.